This is a list of T cell receptor beta chains from one sample in a study of identical twins. TCRdb reprocessed the 5' RACE reads with MiXCR, giving one entry per CDR3 protein. The sample has fewer than 900,000 distinct CDR3 sequences; about 20% are singletons. These data are also associated with another study on T cells expressing NK-cell markers.

Material for sequencing was PBMCs. Source of these receptors: a woman aged 18 to 35 in good health. The conserved cysteine and the conserved F or W are not part of the CDR3 here. Fields, in order: clone size, V gene, J gene, CDR3 protein. Clone size is stated in some rows and not others, as once, few, many or a class when expanded.

>few|TRBV10-2|TRBJ2-1
ASRPADEQF
>-|TRBV20-1|TRBJ2-1
SARRSGTVNEQF
>-|TRBV12-3/TRBV12-4|TRBJ2-3
ASSFVLTSTDTQY
>few|TRBV10-3|TRBJ2-1
AISENVMNEQF
>many|TRBV5-1|TRBJ2-7
ASSWLAGGFSPLSYEQY
>-|TRBV20-1|TRBJ1-1
SAQGRRGNSEAF
>-|TRBV7-9|TRBJ2-3
ASSLDRPTQY
>-|TRBV10-3|TRBJ1-2
AISDTGTGSGYT
>few|TRBV7-2|TRBJ2-1
ASSFQGLAGYNEQF
>few|TRBV2|TRBJ1-1
ASSEDLRAPARATEAF
>many|TRBV20-1|TRBJ2-5
SARGDPASGETQY
>-|TRBV12-3/TRBV12-4|TRBJ2-5
ASRPISGEQETQY
>many|TRBV20-1|TRBJ2-7
SARNQLTGSYEQY
>-|TRBV6-5|TRBJ2-3
ASSYLGLASTDTQY
>-|TRBV12-3/TRBV12-4|TRBJ2-5
ASSYREEETQY
>few|TRBV2|TRBJ1-2
ASSPREGGYT
>-|TRBV7-2|TRBJ2-3
ASSSEWGAQY
>-|TRBV7-9|TRBJ2-5
ASSDPGTSGNQETQY
>-|TRBV25-1|TRBJ2-1
ASSEGWAYNEQF
>few|TRBV12-3/TRBV12-4|TRBJ2-7
ASSSREQGRREQY
>few|TRBV27|TRBJ1-1
ASSSPPGQGGFVEAF
>-|TRBV5-1|TRBJ2-3
ASSLDQGKDTQY